This T cell receptor beta chain was recovered during a study of blood T cells in healthy people across ages (dated by TCRdb to 2014 to 2015). In terms of the full investigation: In model experiments, roughly one uniquely barcoded TCR beta cDNA molecule per two T cells was captured by template switching. Donors of different ages were randomly distributed across sequencing lanes to avoid experimental bias. Age-related changes in TCR beta repertoire diversity were measured in the study by deep sequencing normalized with unique cDNA molecular identifiers. Two additional independent replicas of 1 million unique cDNA reads from the same blood draw were analyzed for two donors (one aged 18 to 30 and one aged 80 or older). Donors were grouped into four age groups: young (average 16 years), middle-aged (39), aged (62) and long-lived (approximately 81).

Donors were 40 or so systemically healthy Caucasian individuals from Russia aged roughly 6 to 95 years. Each donor gave 8 to 10 milliliters of peripheral blood, drawn into EDTA-treated Vacutainer tubes. Ficoll-Paque density-gradient centrifugation was used to isolate PBMCs, with at least 6 million obtained per sample. Total RNA was extracted from PBMCs with Trizol reagent, with at least 6 micrograms obtained per sample. The percentages of naive CD45RAhigh/CD27high T cells were determined by flow cytometry on a PBMC aliquot from every donor. Broader findings and caveats from the paper: Observed TCR beta diversity per million T cells fell roughly linearly with age, and a significant reduction was already apparent by age about 36. Because donor CMV infection status was unknown, age-related changes in expanded clonotypes were potentially confounded. Because profiling used bulk unsorted PBMCs, naive and antigen-experienced compartments could not be compared conclusively. Estimates of total diversity from one million sequenced T cells were regarded as lower bounds and underestimates. The long-lived group showed more naive CD4+ T cells, fewer expanded clones and increased TCR diversity than the aged group, suggesting age selection. Observed TCR beta diversity correlated strongly with the percentage of naive T cells measured by flow cytometry.

Remarks on this clonotype: Its antigen remains unidentified. An end of the junction differs from the germline gene, which may be a read error.

The library was obtained by 5' RACE. Data came from an Illumina HiSeq 2500. The second PCR ran for roughly 7 to 12 cycles and used a J-beta primer mix along with a sample-barcoded 5' primer. Each TCR beta cDNA molecule received a unique molecular identifier from a template-switch 5' adaptor carrying 12 random nucleotides. Each sample yielded at least 3 million CDR3-containing paired-end reads. First-strand cDNA synthesis was performed from all RNA using the Mint cDNA synthesis kit, with priming by a TRBC-specific oligonucleotide. Following uracil-DNA glycosylase treatment, all cDNA underwent a first 18-cycle PCR with the universal primers M1SS and BC2_uni_R. The authors' pipeline ran thus. For normalization, 1 million high-quality reads, each with a distinct molecular identifier, were randomly selected from each sample. Reads sharing molecular identifiers were discarded rather than binned into consensus sequences. MiTCR, with a Q25 quality threshold and the strictest error-elimination algorithm, was used for CDR3 identification, clonotype clustering and error correction. A nonparametric unseen species model with Euler transformation was used to estimate lower-bound total TCR beta diversity. TCRdb ran its own pipeline on the public reads, namely fastp trimming at Q25 and MiXCR clone calling, and kept in-frame beta chains. Entries that share a CDR3 protein sequence are merged under the most common genes and DNA. Here the V and J calls rest on TCRdb's processing, not on the authors' analysis. The sample table lists some 1.5 million distinct CDR3 sequences, 28% of them with a count of one. 6.5% to 8.5% of the sample rests with the top ten.

The sample comprised blood. The clonotype comes from a woman younger than 45 in good health.

The DNA is as follows: TGCGCCGGCAGTGTCTCACAGGGGCCGGGGGGCTACACCTTC. It translates to CAGSVSQGPGGYTF. This chain joins TRBV10-2 to TRBJ1-2; 7 middle bases align to TRBD1. Counted from cysteine to phenylalanine, this CDR3 has 14 amino acids. Only the CDR3 region is kept as DNA, spanning 42 bases read in frame from base 1. CDR1 and CDR2 are drawn from the germline V gene: WSHSY, SAAADI.